This T cell receptor beta chain was profiled in a study of T cells in Graves' hyperthyroidism and ophthalmopathy (dated by TCRdb to 2018 to 2020). A note on the overall study: Peripheral blood was sampled at the time of initial diagnosis, prior to any treatment. Following sampling, methimazole starting at 30 mg daily was given to hyperthyroidism patients, and high-dose intravenous methylprednisolone was given to ophthalmopathy patients. A discovery cohort of about a hundred patients, roughly 43 with Graves' ophthalmopathy and fewer than 65 with stable Graves' hyperthyroidism, was used to find distinguishing TCR V-J signatures. TCR Vbeta CDR3 sequencing of 120 to 150 peripheral blood samples (over 40 ophthalmopathy, about 80 hyperthyroidism and approximately 17 progressor patients) is reported in the paper. The roughly 91 discovery patients were randomly split 7:3 into training and test sets. Prospective prediction of ophthalmopathy was tested in an independent validation cohort consisting of some 18 hyperthyroidism patients and some 17 patients who later progressed to ophthalmopathy. In several Graves' hyperthyroidism patients, the study also compared T-cell repertoires from thyroid tissue with T-cell repertoires from blood.

Including the terminal cysteine and phenylalanine, the CDR3 comprises 14 residues. This entry keeps only the CDR3 DNA: 42 bases, framed from base 1. Based on the germline V gene, the CDR1 and CDR2 sequences are SGHRS and YFSETQ. This clonotype appeared many times. Its target antigen remains unknown. The germline gene is not matched at one end of the junction; a read error may be the cause. Paper-wide results and their limitations: No statistical method was used to set the sample size in advance, and investigators knew the group allocation. Ophthalmopathy was separated from stable hyperthyroidism by a 13 V-J signature model, with about 86% sensitivity and about 81% specificity obtained in cross-validation and 80%/75% obtained in testing. In validation, progression to ophthalmopathy was predicted by the model with 70.59% sensitivity and just over 72% specificity, a median of 6.5 months before onset. Most expanded thyroid clonotypes (frequency above 0.001) were also found in blood, which suggests that blood repertoires may mirror thyroid immune responses.

A patient counted as having stable Graves' hyperthyroidism if no progression to ophthalmopathy occurred over 18 months of follow-up. Hyperthyroidism patients were newly diagnosed, had a disease duration of under 2 months, and were aged 18 to 65 years. Any patient with an uncontrolled infection, another autoimmune disease, pregnancy or lactation was excluded. Clinical symptoms, serum thyroxine and TRAb, thyroid ultrasound, and orbital computed tomography formed the basis for the diagnoses. Ficoll-Paque density gradient centrifugation was used to isolate PBMCs from approximately 11 ml of fresh peripheral blood. Trizol reagent was used to extract total RNA, and RNA quality was then checked on an Agilent 2100 Bioanalyzer. TCR beta CDR3 regions were amplified from RNA transcripts. For the first round of RT-PCR on the TCR CDR3, the HTBI primer set was used together with the Qiagen OneStep RT-PCR kit. Libraries were constructed in a second round of multiplex PCR, after which size selection and purification were carried out. The libraries were sequenced on an Illumina HiSeq2000 using paired-end 100 bp reads. The study's processing was this. SOAPnuke was used to process the raw data, removing reads that contained adapters or uncalled bases, had a mean Phred below 15, or lacked an exact match to the constant primer or identifier. COPE v1.2.5 was used to merge the high-quality paired reads, and each unique nucleotide sequence was defined as a clonotype. Clonotypes were aligned to IMGT TRBV, TRBD and TRBJ reference segments using MiTCR v1.1. The analysis was restricted to V-J combinations with a frequency above 0.0001, which together covered 99.2% of the repertoires. A TCS score was defined as the ratio of F50 (clonal expansion) to E x V (chaos), with BLOSUM62-based TCRdist applied between CDR3 peptides within each V-J. Welch's t-statistics and random forest reduced around 510 V-J features to 10 to 15, which were used in a naive Bayes classifier (R e1071). The public reads were reanalyzed by TCRdb: fastp trimming at Q25, MiXCR alignment, in-frame beta chains only. Rows are combined by CDR3 protein, so each entry shows the most common genes and DNA. The V and J calls come from TCRdb's annotation, not from the publication. Here the sample has some 500,000 distinct CDR3 sequences; approximately 15% occur a single time. The ten biggest clones cover 15% to 20% of the sample.

The sequence was obtained from a woman aged 18 to 35 with Graves' hyperthyroidism. The chain is made from TRBV5-1 and TRBJ1-2; 12 junctional bases match TRBD1. Input material: blood. The DNA sequence follows: TGTGCCAGCAGCTTGGGACAGGGGGCGCGTGGCTACACCTTC. Its protein reads: CASSLGQGARGYTF. Reference TRBV5-1 and TRBJ1-2 genes cover what lies past the CDR3, so the full variable domain is KAGVTQTPRYLIKTRGQQVTLSCSPISGHRSVSWYQQTPGQGLQFLFEYFSETQRNKGNFPGRFSGRQFSNSRSEMNVSTLELGDSALYLCASSLGQGARGYTFGSGTRLTVV.